The 22 T cell receptor beta chains below all came from one sample that was sequenced in a study of CD8+CD57+ T cells in acquired aplastic anemia. Genomic DNA templated the TCR beta VDJ and CDR3 profiling. TCRdb itself ran the reads through MiXCR, one entry per CDR3 protein. The repertoire holds around 150,000 distinct CDR3 sequences, with over 55% as singletons. The sequenced patients had an expansion of CD8+CD57+ cells seen by flow cytometry. Sequenced sample: sorted CD4+, CD8+, or CD8+CD57+ T cells (not recorded which) from PBMCs. The receptor source for this set is a human donor with aplastic anemia.

The chain recombines TRBV4-3 with TRBJ1-3; no clear D. Germline V lookup: CDR1 LGHNA, CDR2 YSLEER. The CDR3 covers 17 residues. V was cut by 0 bases and J by 0 bases, with 12 bases left in between. CDR3 sequence: CASSQDRGCHSGNTIYF. The CDR3 nucleotides are TGCGCCAGCAGCCAAGATCGAGGGTGCCACTCTGGAAACACCATATATTTT.

V gene TRBV15 combines with J gene TRBJ2-7; 8 bases line up with TRBD1. This CDR3 is built from 14 residues. The V and J ends lost 5 bases and 7 bases, in that order; junction bases with no gene match: 10. The germline V gene has CDR1 LNHNV and CDR2 YYDKDF (reference sequence). The CDR3 protein is CATSLRSTGAEQYF. As DNA, the CDR3 is TGTGCCACCAGCTTGCGATCGACAGGGGCGGAGCAGTACTTC.

The chain uses TRBV7-2 and TRBJ2-5; TRBD2 might be the D (5 bases). Germline V CDR1 and CDR2: SGHTA, FQGNSA. V was shortened by 5 bases and J by 1 base, with 11 bases between the two germline ends. The CDR3 consists of 14 residues. The CDR3 bases are TGTGCCAGCAGCCCACGGGGTTTCCAAGAGACCCAGTACTTC. Amino acid sequence: CASSPRGFQETQYF.

The gene calls are TRBV7-8 and TRBJ2-7; D is ambiguous. Deletions cut 7 bases from V and 2 bases from J, with 12 bases between. This CDR3 region has 13 residues. Per germline, CDR1 SGHVS and CDR2 FQNEAQ. CDR3 region: CASNPGGPYEQYF. CDR3 DNA: TGTGCCAGCAACCCGGGCGGACCCTACGAGCAGTACTTC.

The V gene is TRBV20-1, the J gene TRBJ2-1; 7 nucleotides agree with TRBD1. Germline V CDR1 and CDR2: DFQATT, SNEGSKA (reference sequence). J was trimmed by 3 bases and V by 3 bases; bases with no gene match: 8. This CDR3 is 15 amino acids long. For the CDR3, the DNA is TGCAGTGCTAGCTTTTCGGGGACAGACTACAATGAGCAGTTCTTC. Protein: CSASFSGTDYNEQFF.

CDR3 region: CASIQDRGNEQYF. The DNA for the CDR3 is TGTGCCAGCATACAAGACAGGGGTAACGAGCAGTACTTC. This chain links TRBV10-3 with TRBJ2-7; 8 bases map to TRBD1. Unmatched junction bases numbered 10, after V lost 10 bases and J lost 5 bases. This CDR3 region has 13 residues. The germline V gene encodes CDR1 ENHRY and CDR2 SYGVKD.

V and J are TRBV9 and TRBJ1-2; the D gene is possibly TRBD1 (6 bases). CDR1 is SGDLS, CDR2 YYNGEE, per germline. The length of the CDR3 is 13 residues. V lost 0 bases to trimming and J lost 3 bases, with 6 bases between them. The chain's CDR3 is CASSVDRDYGYTF. CDR3 nucleotide sequence: TGTGCCAGCAGCGTAGACAGGGACTATGGCTACACCTTC.

The chain uses TRBV7-8 and TRBJ2-2, with unresolved D. Trimming took off 6 bases at V and 3 bases at J, with 5 bases between the two ends. This CDR3 region has 12 residues. CDR1 and CDR2 (germline): SGHVS, FQNEAQ. CDR3: CASSRHTGELFF. Here the CDR3 DNA reads TGTGCCAGCAGTAGGCACACCGGGGAGCTGTTTTTT.

This clonotype was seen more than once but under ten times. This chain connects TRBV20-1 to TRBJ2-5; D uncertain. The CDR3 contains 13 residues. V was trimmed by 2 bases and J by 1 base, leaving 8 bases between them. The germline V gene encodes CDR1 DFQATT and CDR2 SNEGSKA (reference sequence). This chain's CDR3 is CSARMPTQETQYF. The CDR3 nucleotides are TGCAGTGCTAGAATGCCAACCCAAGAGACCCAGTACTTC.

The chain couples TRBV7-3 to TRBJ2-3, with 7 bases matching TRBD2. The germline CDR1 and CDR2 sequences are SGHTA and FQGTGA. CDR3 length: 16 residues. The V gene end was trimmed by 2 bases and the J gene end by 2 bases; junction bases not matched to a gene: 7. CDR3 sequence: CASSLVAGDHTDTQYF. As DNA, the CDR3 is TGTGCCAGCAGCTTAGTAGCGGGCGACCACACAGATACGCAGTATTTT.

The chain is built from TRBV9 and TRBJ1-1; TRBD1 matches 8 bases. The CDR3 loop spans 15 amino acids. CDR1 is SGDLS and CDR2 is YYNGEE in the germline V gene. V shed 2 bases and J 1 base; nucleotides not matched to a gene: 4. The DNA for the CDR3 is TGTGCCAGCAGCGTCTACAGGGGGGGGAACACTGAAGCTTTCTTT. This sequence encodes CASSVYRGGNTEAFF.

The rearrangement uses TRBV4-1 and TRBJ2-7, with TRBD1 matching 8 bases. V shed 3 bases and J 2 bases; nucleotides not matched to a gene: 6. This CDR3 is built from 15 residues. Germline values: CDR1 MGHRA, CDR2 YSYEKL. CDR3 bases: TGCGCCAGCAGCCAGGCCGGGACAGGAACCTACGAGCAGTACTTC. Its protein is CASSQAGTGTYEQYF.

The V and J genes are TRBV15 and TRBJ2-3; 13 bases agree with TRBD2. Losses at the gene ends were 3 bases for V and 11 bases for J; bases not matched to a gene: 8. This CDR3 comprises 15 residues. Germline CDR1 LNHNV, CDR2 YYDKDF (reference sequence). The DNA for the CDR3 is TGTGCCACCAGCAGGGAGACGGGACTAGCGGGGTGGCAGTATTTT. Residues: CATSRETGLAGWQYF.

The chain uses TRBV29-1 and TRBJ1-2, with 8 bases identical to TRBD1. Germline V gene lookup returns CDR1 SQVTM and CDR2 ANQGSEA. The CDR3 runs 14 residues. J gave up 6 bases and V 6 bases, and 12 bases lay outside the gene matches. The CDR3 bases are TGCAGCGTCGTTTCCCCAGGGGGCGCGAATGGCTACACCTTC. Protein product: CSVVSPGGANGYTF. The variable domain in full, with the rest retrieved from reference TRBV29-1 and TRBJ1-2, is SAVISQKPSRDICQRGTSLTIQCQVDSQVTMMFWYRQQPGQSLTLIATANQGSEATYESGFVIDKFPISRPNLTFSTLTVSNMSPEDSSIYLCSVVSPGGANGYTFGSGTRLTVV.

The rearrangement joins TRBV9 to TRBJ2-1, with D unclear. Trimming removed 2 bases from V and 0 bases from J, with 12 bases in between. The CDR3 runs 16 residues. Germline V gene data show CDR1 as SGDLS and CDR2 as YYNGEE. The CDR3 spells CASSVGGLLSYNEQFF. CDR3 nucleotides: TGTGCCAGCAGCGTTGGTGGGCTTCTCTCCTACAATGAGCAGTTCTTC.

The chain is built from TRBV6-5 and TRBJ2-5; D is uncertain. The germline gives CDR1 MNHEY, CDR2 SVGAGI. Trimming took 2 bases from V and 7 from J, leaving 5 bases between them. This CDR3 region has 11 residues. CDR3 nucleotide sequence: TGTGCCAGCAGTTACGTGGGGACCCAGTACTTC. Translation gives CASSYVGTQYF.

The V and J genes are TRBV5-6 and TRBJ1-2, with 9 bases lining up with TRBD1. Trimming cost V 0 bases and J 5 bases; bases outside gene matches: 8. CDR1 is SGHDT, CDR2 YYEEEE, per germline. The CDR3 sequence is 16 residues long. CDR3 sequence: CASSLAGQGRVYGYTF. CDR3 sequence (DNA): TGTGCCAGCAGCTTGGCGGGACAGGGAAGGGTTTATGGCTACACCTTC.

The genes are TRBV7-3 and TRBJ1-1; a weak D match, TRBD1 (5 bases). CDR1 and CDR2 (germline): SGHTA, FQGTGA. V gave up 4 bases and J gave up 5 bases, with 11 bases separating them. The CDR3 consists of 13 residues. CDR3 loop: CASSSRGGTEAFF. Here the CDR3 DNA reads TGTGCCAGCAGCTCGCGTGGGGGGACTGAAGCTTTCTTT.

CDR3: CASSQPLDRVNTEAFF. The CDR3, as DNA: TGTGCCAGCAGCCAGCCCTTGGACAGGGTGAACACTGAAGCTTTCTTT. The chain links TRBV7-9 to TRBJ1-1, with 8 nucleotides matching TRBD1. There are 16 residues in the CDR3. Trimming cost V 5 bases and J 0 bases; bases outside gene matches: 8. CDR1 and CDR2 from the germline V gene are SEHNR and FQNEAQ (reference sequence).

The rearrangement uses TRBV29-1 and TRBJ2-7, with 9 positions matching TRBD2. CDR1 SQVTM and CDR2 ANQGSEA come from the germline V gene. This CDR3 comprises 16 residues. V was pared by 3 bases and J by 4 bases, with 13 bases of the junction left unmatched. In DNA form, the CDR3 reads TGCAGCGTTGATCTCTCTAGCGGGGAAGGTCCTTACGAGCAGTACTTC. This sequence encodes CSVDLSSGEGPYEQYF.

A few counts support this clonotype. The gene calls are TRBV7-9 and TRBJ2-7; D perhaps matches TRBD2 (5 bases). Germline V gives CDR1 SEHNR, CDR2 FQNEAQ (reference sequence). With 11 bases removed from V and 0 bases from J, the gap between germline ends came to 14 bases. This CDR3 contains 13 residues. As DNA, the CDR3 is TGTGCCGGCCGCCGGGGTGACTCCTACGAGCAGTACTTC. The encoded protein is CAGRRGDSYEQYF.

V gene TRBV29-1 combines with J gene TRBJ2-7; D is unclear. The germline CDR1 and CDR2 sequences are SQVTM and ANQGSEA. Trimming took off 2 bases at V and 2 bases at J, with 13 bases between the two ends. This CDR3 comprises 14 residues. CDR3 nucleotide sequence: TGCAGCGTTGAAAGCCTGGAGAGACCCTACGAGCAGTACTTC. The encoded protein is CSVESLERPYEQYF.